Sequencing of this TCR beta chain was carried out in a study of T cells in Graves' hyperthyroidism and ophthalmopathy. Study background: Peripheral blood samples were taken at initial diagnosis, prior to any treatment.

It was RNA transcripts that yielded the amplified TCR beta CDR3 regions. In the first-round RT-PCR of the TCR CDR3, the HTBI primer set was used. Using its own MiXCR run on the multiplex PCR reads, TCRdb lists one record per CDR3 protein. This sample yields about 570,000 distinct CDR3 sequences, of which 13% to 15% are seen a single time; approximately 15% belongs to the top ten. This clonotype was counted between two and nine times. This CDR3 contains 14 residues. CDR1 is MGHDK and CDR2 is SYGVNS in the germline V gene. Losses at the gene ends were 6 bases for V and 6 bases for J; bases not matched to a gene: 5.

What was sequenced was blood. This receptor was obtained from a woman aged 40 to 50 with Graves' hyperthyroidism. The chain is built from TRBV25-1 and TRBJ1-5, with 10 bases aligning to TRBD1. CDR3 sequence: CASSGQGGGQPQHF. The CDR3 bases are TGTGCCAGCAGCGGACAGGGGGGTGGTCAGCCCCAGCATTTT.